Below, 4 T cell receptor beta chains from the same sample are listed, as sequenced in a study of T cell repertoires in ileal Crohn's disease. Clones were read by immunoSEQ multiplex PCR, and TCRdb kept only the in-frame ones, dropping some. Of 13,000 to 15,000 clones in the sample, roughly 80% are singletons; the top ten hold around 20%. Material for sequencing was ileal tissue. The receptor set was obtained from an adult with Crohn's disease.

The chain's CDR3 is CASSLVPGQSQETQYF. CDR3 DNA: TGCGCCAGCAGCTTGGTCCCCGGACAGTCCCAAGAGACCCAGTACTTC. The rearrangement uses TRBV5-1 and TRBJ2-5; the D gene is possibly TRBD1 (6 bases). Trimming stripped 0 bases from V and 1 base from J, with 13 bases between. This CDR3 comprises 16 residues. Per the germline V gene, CDR1 is SGHRS and CDR2 is YFSETQ. Looking up the rest from reference TRBV5-1 and TRBJ2-5 gives the full variable domain: KAGVTQTPRYLIKTRGQQVTLSCSPISGHRSVSWYQQTPGQGLQFLFEYFSETQRNKGNFPGRFSGRQFSNSRSEMNVSTLELGDSALYLCASSLVPGQSQETQYFGPGTRLLVL.

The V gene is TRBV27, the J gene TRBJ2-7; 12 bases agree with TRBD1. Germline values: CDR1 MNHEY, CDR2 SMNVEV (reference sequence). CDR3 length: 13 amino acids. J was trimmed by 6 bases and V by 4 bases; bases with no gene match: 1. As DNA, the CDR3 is TGTGCCAGCAGTTGGGGACAGGGGGCCGAGCAGTACTTC. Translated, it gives CASSWGQGAEQYF.

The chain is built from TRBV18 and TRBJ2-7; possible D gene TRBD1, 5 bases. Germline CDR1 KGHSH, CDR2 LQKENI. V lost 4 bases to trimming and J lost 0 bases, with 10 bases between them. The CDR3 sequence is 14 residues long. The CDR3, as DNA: TGTGCCAGCTCACAGACAGTGAGCTCCTACGAGCAGTACTTC. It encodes CASSQTVSSYEQYF.

In nucleotides, the CDR3 is TGTGCCAGCAGCGCGGGGGGGGTGGGAGAGACCCAGTACTTC. As protein: CASSAGGVGETQYF. The V call is TRBV7-3, the J call TRBJ2-5, with 9 bases fitting TRBD2. Trimming at V came to 5 bases and at J to 4 bases, leaving 5 bases not matched to a gene. This CDR3 comprises 14 residues. Germline CDR1 reads SGHTA; CDR2 reads FQGTGA.